The clone carrying this T cell receptor (beta chain) occurred many times. The data were taken from a study of identical twins. Germline CDR1 is SGHKS and CDR2 is YYEKEE (reference sequence). The CDR3 has 14 residues. The junction had 3 bases not matched to a gene; V was cut back by 2 bases and J by 7 bases. Carrying unique molecular identifiers, the cDNA also gained a universal primer site through template switching. MiXCR was run by TCRdb on the 5' RACE reads, yielding one entry per CDR3 protein. This sample yields 550,000 to 800,000 distinct CDR3 sequences, of which 7.1% are seen a single time; 1.6% belongs to the top ten. The data also belong to a second study, concerning yellow fever vaccine responses in identical twins. As that study records: Reportedly, the T cell response mounted by twins to vaccine seemed partly convergent, partly personalized.

The chain recombines TRBV5-5 with TRBJ1-6; 7 nucleotides align to TRBD1. This clonotype was sampled from a woman aged 18-29 years in good health. Sequenced sample: PBMCs. The CDR3 loop reads CASSLGQANSPLHF. The CDR3 region has the DNA TGTGCCAGCAGCTTAGGACAGGCAAATTCACCCCTCCACTTT.